The 21 T cell receptor beta chains given below trace back to one sample, sequenced in a study of cytomegalovirus exposure and HLA in healthy donors. Both 60 Vbeta primers and 13 Jbeta primers went into the PCR. Here immunoSEQ multiplex PCR was the method, and the copy in TCRdb shows in-frame clones only, minus some. Among more than 75,000 clones listed, 79% were seen once. Source material: PBMCs. These TCRs come from a woman aged 40-49 years in good health and CMV-seropositive.

This clone has a handful of counts. The chain recombines TRBV2 with TRBJ2-2, with D possibly being TRBD1 (6 bases). Germline CDR1 SNHLY, CDR2 FYNNEI. V was shortened by 5 bases and J by 1 base, with 11 bases between the two germline ends. This CDR3 is built from 15 residues. CDR3 residues: CASSIPTGNTGELFF. CDR3 sequence (DNA): TGTGCCAGCAGTATCCCGACAGGGAACACCGGGGAGCTGTTTTTT.

This clone was seen only a few times. The rearrangement links TRBV2 to TRBJ1-1; weak D call: TRBD1 (6 bases). V gave up 5 bases and J gave up 2 bases, with 15 bases separating them. This CDR3 has 15 residues. Germline V gene data show CDR1 as SNHLY and CDR2 as FYNNEI. The CDR3 reads CASSIQGKTNTEAFF. CDR3 coding DNA: TGTGCCAGCAGTATCCAGGGGAAAACTAACACTGAAGCTTTCTTT.

The chain links TRBV5-1 to TRBJ2-5; D is possibly TRBD1 (5 bases). The CDR3 totals 15 residues. Trimming cost V 4 bases and J 1 base, with 14 bases left between them. Germline CDR1 is SGHRS and CDR2 is YFSETQ. The CDR3 loop reads CASSLILGAQETQYF. The DNA for the CDR3 is TGCGCCAGCAGCCTAATTTTAGGGGCCCAAGAGACCCAGTACTTC. The complete variable domain, with remaining parts taken from reference TRBV5-1 and TRBJ2-5, reads KAGVTQTPRYLIKTRGQQVTLSCSPISGHRSVSWYQQTPGQGLQFLFEYFSETQRNKGNFPGRFSGRQFSNSRSEMNVSTLELGDSALYLCASSLILGAQETQYFGPGTRLLVL.

V is TRBV7-2 and J is TRBJ2-1; weak D call: TRBD2 (6 bases). The CDR3 totals 13 residues. Trimming left V 5 bases short and J 12 bases short, with 17 bases between. In germline, CDR1 is SGHTA, CDR2 FQGNSA. CDR3 nucleotides: TGTGCCAGCAGCCCCAGACTAGTACCAGGGCAGTTCTTC. It encodes CASSPRLVPGQFF.

The V call is TRBV7-2, the J call TRBJ1-1; D remains ambiguous. Germline V gene sequence: CDR1 SGHTA, CDR2 FQGNSA. The CDR3 contains 12 residues. V lost 2 bases, J lost 13 bases, and 14 bases lay in between. As DNA, the CDR3 is TGTGCCAGCAGCTTAATGGTCCCCCGGGATTTCTTT. It specifies CASSLMVPRDFF.

The rearrangement links TRBV2 to TRBJ2-7; 9 nucleotides align to TRBD1. This CDR3 spans 15 amino acids. J lost 5 bases, V lost 6 bases, and 11 bases had no gene match. Per the germline V gene, CDR1 is SNHLY and CDR2 is FYNNEI. Here the CDR3 DNA reads TGTGCCAGCAGGGCTAGTACAGGGGGCTTCGACGAGCAGTACTTC. Protein sequence: CASRASTGGFDEQYF. Looking up the rest from reference TRBV2 and TRBJ2-7 gives the full variable domain: EPEVTQTPSHQVTQMGQEVILRCVPISNHLYFYWYRQILGQKVEFLVSFYNNEISEKSEIFDDQFSVERPDGSNFTLKIRSTKLEDSAMYFCASRASTGGFDEQYFGPGTRLTVT.

The chain recombines TRBV5-1 with TRBJ2-7, with 8 positions matching TRBD1. V dropped 4 bases and J dropped 3; count of bases not matched to a gene: 12. Germline V CDR1 and CDR2: SGHRS, YFSETQ. This CDR3 has 16 residues. CDR3 protein: CASSQAGQGGLYEQYF. CDR3 sequence (DNA): TGCGCCAGCAGCCAAGCTGGACAGGGCGGGCTCTACGAGCAGTACTTC.

This clone was seen a handful of times. The CDR3 sequence is CASLMKSNTEAFF. The DNA for the CDR3 is TGTGCCAGCTTGATGAAGAGCAACACTGAAGCTTTCTTT. The V gene is TRBV2, the J gene TRBJ1-1, with D hard to call. The V and J ends lost 8 bases and 2 bases respectively, with 12 bases between them. The CDR3 runs to 13 residues. CDR1 is SNHLY, CDR2 FYNNEI, per germline.

This chain links TRBV4-3 with TRBJ1-1; weak D call: TRBD1 (6 bases). This CDR3 has 18 amino acids. V was shortened by 0 bases and J by 1 base, with 18 bases between the two germline ends. CDR1 LGHNA and CDR2 YSLEER come from the germline V gene. The CDR3 coding sequence is TGCGCCAGCAGCCAAGAAGGCGGCAGGGGAGCTGCGAACACTGAAGCTTTCTTT. It yields the protein CASSQEGGRGAANTEAFF.

V and J are TRBV27 and TRBJ2-5; tentative D call: TRBD1 (6 bases). From germline, CDR1 is MNHEY and CDR2 SMNVEV (reference sequence). The ends were cut back, 5 bases at V and 5 bases at J, with 15 bases in the middle. The CDR3 spans 14 residues. The CDR3 reads CASSLTGFGETQYF. Here the CDR3 DNA reads TGTGCCAGCAGTCTGACAGGTTTTGGTGAGACCCAGTACTTC.

The chain recombines TRBV7-9 with TRBJ2-3, with a tentative D call TRBD2 (5 bases). CDR3 length: 15 amino acids. V gave up 5 bases and J gave up 3 bases, with 15 bases separating them. Germline V gene data show CDR1 as SEHNR and CDR2 as FQNEAQ (reference sequence). CDR3 bases: TGTGCCAGCAGCCCACGGGCAGGACTTACAGATACGCAGTATTTT. Encoded protein: CASSPRAGLTDTQYF.

This rearrangement joins TRBV4-3 to TRBJ1-3; 8 nucleotides match TRBD1. The germline V gene encodes CDR1 LGHNA and CDR2 YSLEER. There are 17 residues in the CDR3. V was pared by 4 bases and J by 3 bases, with 11 bases of the junction left unmatched. In DNA, the CDR3 is TGCGCCAGCAGCCCCACCCTGACAGGGGCGTATGGAAACACCATATATTTT. It codes for CASSPTLTGAYGNTIYF.

The gene calls are TRBV19 and TRBJ1-1; D might be TRBD1 (5 bases). Looked up from germline, CDR1 is LNHDA and CDR2 is SQIVND (reference sequence). CDR3 length: 13 amino acids. V was cut by 2 bases and J by 1 base, with 5 bases left in between. In DNA, the CDR3 is TGTGCCAGTAGTATAACAGGGAACACTGAAGCTTTCTTT. It yields the protein CASSITGNTEAFF.

V usage is TRBV27 and J usage is TRBJ2-1, with 7 bases matching TRBD2. The trim removed 3 bases at V and 1 base at J, leaving 3 bases unmatched. The germline CDR1 and CDR2 sequences are MNHEY and SMNVEV (reference sequence). This CDR3 comprises 15 residues. This chain's CDR3 is CASSFAGASYNEQFF. CDR3 DNA sequence: TGTGCCAGCAGTTTCGCGGGAGCATCCTACAATGAGCAGTTCTTC.

V usage is TRBV27 and J usage is TRBJ1-1, with a possible D match to TRBD1 (5 bases). The germline V gene has CDR1 MNHEY and CDR2 SMNVEV (reference sequence). CDR3 length: 13 residues. V was shortened by 3 bases and J by 4 bases, with 9 bases between the two germline ends. The CDR3 DNA reads TGTGCCAGCAGTTTGACGGGGGTCACTGAAGCTTTCTTT. As protein: CASSLTGVTEAFF.

This chain joins TRBV7-9 and TRBJ1-1; 7 bases are shared with TRBD1. Germline V gene lookup returns CDR1 SEHNR and CDR2 FQNEAQ (reference sequence). Unmatched junction bases numbered 7, after V lost 3 bases and J lost 3 bases. The length of the CDR3 is 15 residues. This chain's CDR3 is CASSLGSTGDTEAFF. CDR3 bases: TGTGCCAGCAGCTTGGGGTCTACAGGGGACACTGAAGCTTTCTTT.

This chain connects TRBV7-3 to TRBJ2-1; D is possibly TRBD2 (6 bases). Germline CDR1 is SGHTA and CDR2 is FQGTGA. Trimming cost V 4 bases and J 15 bases, with 22 bases left between them. The CDR3 loop spans 14 amino acids. Written as DNA, the CDR3 is TGTGCCAGCAGCTCCACTCCGTCTAGCGCCGGTCTGTTCTTC. It encodes CASSSTPSSAGLFF.

Only one count was recorded for this clone. This chain links TRBV7-2 with TRBJ2-7, with D perhaps matching TRBD2 (6 bases). V lost 5 bases to trimming and J lost 2 bases, with 13 bases between them. This CDR3 is 14 amino acids long. The V gene's germline CDR1 is SGHTA and CDR2 FQGNSA. CDR3 DNA sequence: TGTGCCAGCAGCGGGGGGTGGGGGGCCTACGAGCAGTACTTC. It specifies CASSGGWGAYEQYF.

The rearrangement links TRBV4-1 to TRBJ1-1; D gene ambiguous. This CDR3 has 19 amino acids. Germline V gene lookup returns CDR1 MGHRA and CDR2 YSYEKL. V was trimmed by 0 bases and J by 0 bases, leaving 20 bases between them. CDR3 amino acids: CASSQEPPPGRGMNTEAFF. CDR3 nucleotides: TGCGCCAGCAGCCAAGAACCACCTCCCGGTCGGGGAATGAACACTGAAGCTTTCTTT.

The chain links TRBV4-1 to TRBJ2-5; 8 nucleotides line up with TRBD2. V was clipped by 2 bases and J by 5 bases; unmatched bases: 7. This CDR3 region has 15 residues. Per the germline V gene, CDR1 is MGHRA and CDR2 is YSYEKL. CDR3 amino acids: CASSQTSRGGETQYF. CDR3 bases: TGCGCCAGCAGCCAAACTAGCCGGGGGGGGGAGACCCAGTACTTC.

J is TRBJ2-3 and V is TRBV19, with D unclear. Germline assignment: CDR1 LNHDA and CDR2 SQIVND (reference sequence). V was trimmed by 8 bases and J by 0 bases, leaving 3 bases between them. This CDR3 is built from 11 residues. As DNA, the CDR3 is TGTGCCAGTCAGAGCACAGATACGCAGTATTTT. Amino acid sequence: CASQSTDTQYF.